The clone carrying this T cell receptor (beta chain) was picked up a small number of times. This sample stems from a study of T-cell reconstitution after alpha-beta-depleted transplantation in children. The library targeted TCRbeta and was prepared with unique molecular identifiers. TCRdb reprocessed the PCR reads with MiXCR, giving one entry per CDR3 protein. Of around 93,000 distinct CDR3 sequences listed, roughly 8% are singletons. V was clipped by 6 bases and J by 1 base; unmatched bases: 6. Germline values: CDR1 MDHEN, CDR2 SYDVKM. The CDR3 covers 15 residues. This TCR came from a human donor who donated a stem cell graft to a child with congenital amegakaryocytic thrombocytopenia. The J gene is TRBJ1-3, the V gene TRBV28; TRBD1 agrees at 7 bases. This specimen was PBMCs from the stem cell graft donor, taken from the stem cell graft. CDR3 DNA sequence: TGTGCCAGCAGCCTGGACAGGTTGTCTGGAAACACCATATATTTT. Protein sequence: CASSLDRLSGNTIYF.